This T cell receptor (beta chain) was recovered during a study of cytomegalovirus exposure and HLA in healthy donors. General observations from the study: Associated with cytomegalovirus, according to the listing, were some 150 TCR beta chains. In vitro testing confirmed three CMV-associated chains as specific for CMV antigens. Most of the TCR beta V segments (in an earlier analysis) were productive either about 90% or about 30% of the time.

Trimming pared 0 bases from V and 9 bases from J, leaving 12 bases between. Germline lookup yields CDR1 GTSNPN and CDR2 SVGIG (reference sequence). The CDR3 covers 13 residues. Both 60 Vbeta primers and 13 Jbeta primers went into the PCR. Only in-frame clones appear in the TCRdb table, and some are missing; sequencing was by immunoSEQ multiplex PCR. The data contain 65,000 to 70,000 clones, about 70% of them singletons. As concerns this clone: Its matching antigen is unknown.

The sequence came from a woman in her 30s in good health and CMV-seronegative. Sequenced sample: PBMCs. The rearrangement joins TRBV30 to TRBJ2-1; D is perhaps TRBD1 (6 bases). CDR3: CAWSVGTLSEQFF. The CDR3 coding sequence is TGTGCCTGGAGTGTAGGGACATTAAGTGAGCAGTTCTTC.